The 17 T cell receptor beta chains below come from one sample, sequenced in a study of T cell responses to AZD1222 COVID-19 vaccine. Produced via immunoSEQ multiplex PCR; TCRdb's table is partial and in-frame only. The data hold approximately 190,000 clones, with 85% to 95% observed a single time. Specimen: peripheral blood, collected on day 0 of AZD1222 vaccination. These receptors came from an adult in good health.

This chain joins TRBV5-4 and TRBJ1-1; 7 bases are a match to TRBD1. Germline V lookup: CDR1 SGHNT, CDR2 YYREEE (reference sequence). The trim removed 0 bases at V and 10 bases at J, leaving 6 bases unmatched. The CDR3 contains 13 residues. This CDR3 is CASSLGDRAPAFF. CDR3 nucleotide sequence: TGTGCCAGCAGCTTGGGAGACAGGGCCCCAGCTTTCTTT.

V is TRBV29-1 and J is TRBJ2-7, with D possibly matching TRBD2 (6 bases). Germline values: CDR1 SQVTM, CDR2 ANQGSEA. The CDR3 has 12 residues. Trimming left V 3 bases short and J 5 bases short, with 11 bases between. Here the CDR3 reads CSVDGSSNEQYF. CDR3 nucleotides: TGCAGCGTTGACGGGAGTAGCAACGAGCAGTACTTC.

This rearrangement joins TRBV29-1 to TRBJ2-2; D is uncertain. Germline CDR1 reads SQVTM; CDR2 reads ANQGSEA. The CDR3 length is 14 residues. Trimming stripped 4 bases from V and 4 bases from J, with 13 bases between. CDR3 amino acids: CSVGPLESTGELFF. CDR3 bases: TGCAGCGTTGGGCCTCTAGAATCCACCGGGGAGCTGTTTTTT.

The chain has TRBV6-4 and TRBJ1-6; 7 bases line up with TRBD1. There are 13 residues in the CDR3. The germline V gene encodes CDR1 MRHNA and CDR2 SNTAGT. Unmatched junction bases numbered 4, after V lost 4 bases and J lost 10 bases. The CDR3 protein is CASSGTGRSPLHF. The DNA for the CDR3 is TGTGCCAGCAGTGGGACAGGACGATCACCCCTCCACTTT.

In regard to this clone: Different DNA sequences within this sample yield the same CDR3. This sequence joins TRBV6-5 and TRBJ1-1; perhaps TRBD1 as D (5 bases). Germline CDR1 MNHEY, CDR2 SVGAGI. CDR3 length: 13 amino acids. V was cut by 2 bases and J by 2 bases, with 6 bases left in between. In DNA, the CDR3 is TGTGCCAGCAGTTACGGGGGAAACACTGAAGCTTTCTTT. Its translation: CASSYGGNTEAFF.

The chain joins TRBV2 to TRBJ1-2, with 7 bases fitting TRBD1. The CDR3 has 15 amino acids. CDR1 and CDR2 from the germline V gene are SNHLY and FYNNEI. Trimming took 4 bases from V and 1 from J; bases not matched to a gene: 6. The CDR3 DNA reads TGTGCCAGCAGTGTAGGGGGACAGATTAACTATGGCTACACCTTC. Translation: CASSVGGQINYGYTF.

This chain uses TRBV3-1 (or the pseudogene TRBV3-2) with TRBJ2-7; 14 bases are a match to TRBD2. Germline values: CDR1 LGHDT, CDR2 YNNKEL (reference sequence). The CDR3 spans 16 residues. The V gene end was trimmed by 4 bases and the J gene end by 3 bases; junction bases not matched to a gene: 5. CDR3 sequence (DNA): TGTGCCAGCAGCCCCGGGACTAGCGGGGGTCTCTACGAGCAGTACTTC. Protein: CASSPGTSGGLYEQYF.

The chain is built from TRBV10-3 and TRBJ2-7; D is possibly TRBD1 (5 bases). This CDR3 spans 11 amino acids. The V end was cut by 11 bases, the J end by 4 bases, with 12 bases between. From germline, CDR1 is ENHRY and CDR2 SYGVKD. CDR3 bases: TGTGCCTCGGCAGGGCGGTACGAGCAGTACTTC. This translates into CASAGRYEQYF.

The rearrangement uses TRBV7-6 and TRBJ2-1; TRBD2 matches 14 bases. Germline V lookup: CDR1 SGHVS, CDR2 FNYEAQ. The CDR3 extends over 17 amino acids. V trimming: 3 bases; J trimming: 7 bases; junction bases outside the gene matches: 8. The CDR3 sequence: CASSLDTRTSGGNEQFF. As DNA, the CDR3 is TGTGCCAGCAGCTTGGATACCCGGACTAGCGGGGGGAATGAGCAGTTCTTC.

This clone was observed a single time. This sequence joins TRBV11-2 and TRBJ1-3; tentative D call: TRBD1 (6 bases). V was shortened by 1 base and J by 5 bases, with 12 bases between the two germline ends. The CDR3 runs to 15 residues. Germline CDR1 SGHAT, CDR2 FQNNGV. In nucleotides, the CDR3 is TGTGCCAGCAGCTTAGTAAGAGGGGGGAGAAACACCATATATTTT. Translated: CASSLVRGGRNTIYF.

This clone was found once. The rearrangement joins TRBV9 to TRBJ2-7; 10 nucleotides match TRBD2. With 4 bases clipped from V and 2 bases from J, the junction kept 6 bases outside the gene matches. The CDR3 has 15 residues. From germline, CDR1 is SGDLS and CDR2 YYNGEE. CDR3 protein: CASSPSGGVTYEQYF. In nucleotides, the CDR3 is TGTGCCAGCAGCCCAAGCGGGGGGGTTACCTACGAGCAGTACTTC.

The chain uses TRBV2 and TRBJ2-5; TRBD1 is a possible D gene (6 bases). The V end lost 7 bases, the J end lost 5 bases, and 20 bases lay between the germline ends. This CDR3 spans 15 amino acids. Looked up from germline, CDR1 is SNHLY and CDR2 is FYNNEI. For the CDR3, the DNA is TGTGCCAGCACGTTTGGTGGGACAACGGGCGAGACCCAGTACTTC. Translation gives CASTFGGTTGETQYF.

The V gene is TRBV10-2, the J gene TRBJ1-3; 9 bases agree with TRBD1. The junction had 6 bases not matched to a gene; V was cut back by 0 bases and J by 9 bases. From germline, CDR1 is WSHSY and CDR2 SAAADI. The CDR3 spans 15 residues. CDR3 residues: CASSESWTGERTIYF. CDR3 in DNA: TGCGCCAGCAGTGAGTCCTGGACAGGGGAACGCACCATATATTTT.

The chain has TRBV6-2 or TRBV6-3 and TRBJ1-6, with 9 nucleotides matching TRBD1. After removal of 5 bases from V and 9 bases from J, the junction contained 5 bases not matched to a gene. CDR3 length: 14 amino acids. CDR1 MNHEY and CDR2 SVGEGT come from the germline V gene. The CDR3 spells CASSLRQGVSPLHF. In DNA form, the CDR3 reads TGTGCCAGCAGTCTGAGACAGGGGGTTTCACCCCTCCACTTT.

The chain carries TRBV28 and TRBJ1-2; D gene ambiguous. Trimming cost V 7 bases and J 4 bases, with 22 bases left between them. This CDR3 comprises 16 residues. CDR1 and CDR2 (germline): MDHEN, SYDVKM. CDR3 sequence (DNA): TGTGCCAGCACCGTTGGTCCCTATCGCACTTTCTATGGCTACACCTTC. Its translation is CASTVGPYRTFYGYTF.

DNA for the CDR3: TGCGCCAGCAGCTTGACAGGGGCCCCTTACAATGAGCAGTTCTTC. It translates to CASSLTGAPYNEQFF. V is TRBV5-1 and J is TRBJ2-1; TRBD1 matches 7 bases. Germline trimming cut 1 base from V and 4 bases from J; bases unmatched to any gene: 5. The CDR3 contains 15 residues. Germline V lookup: CDR1 SGHRS, CDR2 YFSETQ.

The rearrangement joins TRBV6-2 or TRBV6-3 to TRBJ2-2; D may be TRBD2 (5 bases). CDR1 is MNHEY, CDR2 SVGEGT, per germline. The CDR3 spans 19 residues. V was shortened by 3 bases and J by 5 bases, with 25 bases between the two germline ends. The CDR3 protein is CASSYRSPYSPGGTGELFF. The CDR3 nucleotides read TGTGCCAGCAGTTATAGATCCCCCTACAGCCCCGGAGGAACCGGGGAGCTGTTTTTT.